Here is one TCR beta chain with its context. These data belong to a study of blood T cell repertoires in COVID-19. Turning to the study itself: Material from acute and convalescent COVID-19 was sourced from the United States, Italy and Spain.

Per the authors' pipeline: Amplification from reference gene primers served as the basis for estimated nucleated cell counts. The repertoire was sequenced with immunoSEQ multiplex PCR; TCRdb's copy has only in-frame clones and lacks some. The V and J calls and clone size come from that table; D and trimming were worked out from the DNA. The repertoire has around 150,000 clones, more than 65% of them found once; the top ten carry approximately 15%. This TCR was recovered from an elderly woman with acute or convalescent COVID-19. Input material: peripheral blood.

The CDR3 here is CASTPSYGYTF. DNA of the CDR3: TGTGCCAGCACCCCGAGCTATGGCTACACCTTC. This chain connects TRBV6-5 to TRBJ1-2; D gene unclear. The V end lost 7 bases, the J end lost 4 bases, and 7 bases lay between the germline ends. The length of the CDR3 is 11 residues. The germline gives CDR1 MNHEY, CDR2 SVGAGI.